These 27 T cell receptor beta chains were all obtained from the same sample, sequenced in a study of vaccination and CD4 T cells after COVID-19. Sequencing of the DNA from cultured CD4+ T cells was carried out with the Oncomine TCR Beta short-read assay. TCRdb independently ran MiXCR on the PCR reads; one entry per CDR3 protein. The table has roughly 15,000 distinct CDR3 sequences, around half seen once. For these TCRs, the target antigens are not known. Treatment: approximately 9-day PBMC culture with coronavirus spike peptide pools or control peptides (ViraFEST assay). Input material: CD4+ T cells from blood, cultured in vitro. The receptor set was obtained from a human donor who had recovered from COVID-19.

This clonotype was observed a handful of times. The gene calls are TRBV7-6 and TRBJ2-3; a possible D gene is TRBD1 (6 bases). The CDR3 contains 14 residues. V was shortened by 5 bases and J by 5 bases, with 14 bases between the two germline ends. Per the germline V gene, CDR1 is SGHVS and CDR2 is FNYEAQ. Here the CDR3 reads CASSPWDKIDTQYF. CDR3 sequence (DNA): TGTGCCAGCAGCCCTTGGGACAAAATAGATACGCAGTATTTT.

This chain joins TRBV20-1 and TRBJ2-1; D gene ambiguous. V was shortened by 0 bases and J by 7 bases, with 7 bases between the two germline ends. The CDR3 length is 12 residues. Germline CDR1 is DFQATT and CDR2 is SNEGSKA (reference sequence). The CDR3 sequence is CSARDSRNEQFF. The DNA of the CDR3 is TGCAGTGCTAGAGATTCCCGAAATGAGCAGTTCTTC.

The rearrangement joins TRBV7-9 to TRBJ2-2, with D unclear. Per germline, CDR1 SEHNR and CDR2 FQNEAQ (reference sequence). This CDR3 comprises 14 residues. Trimming removed 4 bases from V and 8 bases from J, with 14 bases in between. CDR3 in amino acids: CASSWAPERGELFF. Written as DNA, the CDR3 is TGTGCCAGCAGCTGGGCCCCCGAGAGGGGGGAGCTGTTTTTT. Supplemented by reference TRBV7-9 and TRBJ2-2, the full variable domain reads DTGVSQNPRHKITKRGQNVTFRCDPISEHNRLYWYRQTLGQGPEFLTYFQNEAQLEKSRLLSDRFSAERPKGSFSTLEIQRTEQGDSAMYLCASSWAPERGELFFGEGSRLTVL.

The CDR3 nucleotides are TGTGCCAGCAGCCCCTTGGCGGGTTCTGGGGCCAACGTCCTGACTTTC. Translation gives CASSPLAGSGANVLTF. This chain connects TRBV11-3 to TRBJ2-6; D perhaps matches TRBD2 (5 bases). V lost 5 bases and J lost 1, with 12 bases in between. Germline assignment: CDR1 SGHNT and CDR2 YENEEA. CDR3 length: 16 residues. Supplemented by reference TRBV11-3 and TRBJ2-6, the full variable domain reads EAGVVQSPRYKIIEKKQPVAFWCNPISGHNTLYWYLQNLGQGPELLIRYENEEAVDDSQLPKDRFSAERLKGVDSTLKIQPAELGDSAVYLCASSPLAGSGANVLTFGAGSRLTVL.

This clonotype is deemed medium-sized (0.01 to 0.1%). This chain connects TRBV7-9 to TRBJ1-5; possible D gene TRBD1, 5 bases. The CDR3 spans 15 residues. Trimming took off 1 base at V and 1 base at J, with 8 bases between the two ends. Germline V gene sequence: CDR1 SEHNR, CDR2 FQNEAQ (reference sequence). CDR3 loop: CASSLVGDSNQPQHF. DNA for the CDR3: TGTGCCAGCAGCTTAGTGGGGGACAGCAATCAGCCCCAGCATTTT. Together with reference TRBV7-9 and TRBJ1-5, the CDR3 gives the full variable domain: DTGVSQNPRHKITKRGQNVTFRCDPISEHNRLYWYRQTLGQGPEFLTYFQNEAQLEKSRLLSDRFSAERPKGSFSTLEIQRTEQGDSAMYLCASSLVGDSNQPQHFGDGTRLSIL.

The V call is TRBV11-3, the J call TRBJ2-7; D not certain. Between the trimmed V and J ends, which lost 1 base and 4 bases, there was a span of 14 bases. The CDR3 length is 15 residues. CDR1 is SGHNT, CDR2 YENEEA, per germline. The CDR3 nucleotides are TGTGCCAGCAGCTTAGGGTTTGATAGTGCTTACGAGCAGTACTTC. Its translation is CASSLGFDSAYEQYF.

The chain joins TRBV7-9 to TRBJ1-2, with a weak D call TRBD1 (5 bases). Germline V CDR1 and CDR2: SEHNR, FQNEAQ (reference sequence). The CDR3 is 14 amino acids. The V end was cut by 4 bases, the J end by 8 bases, with 17 bases between. Here the CDR3 reads CASSSRRGGGGYTF. The CDR3 DNA follows: TGTGCCAGCAGCTCAAGGCGCGGGGGTGGGGGCTACACCTTC.

The chain couples TRBV19 to TRBJ1-5, with D unclear. Germline loops: CDR1 LNHDA, CDR2 SQIVND (reference sequence). V lost 7 bases and J 7 bases, leaving 17 bases between the germline ends. This CDR3 spans 14 amino acids. The CDR3 region is CASKIPGRTQPQHF. The CDR3 coding sequence is TGTGCCAGTAAAATTCCGGGAAGGACCCAGCCCCAGCATTTT.

V usage is TRBV27 and J usage is TRBJ2-5; 7 positions match TRBD1. From germline, CDR1 is MNHEY and CDR2 SMNVEV (reference sequence). CDR3 length: 15 residues. V shed 1 base, J shed 5 bases, and the junction held 7 bases outside the gene matches. CDR3 bases: TGTGCCAGCAGTTTATGGACAGGAGGCCGGGAGACCCAGTACTTC. Its protein product is CASSLWTGGRETQYF.

This clonotype has more than one count but fewer than ten. The chain has TRBV7-9 and TRBJ2-7, with 9 bases fitting TRBD2. Germline V gene data show CDR1 as SEHNR and CDR2 as FQNEAQ (reference sequence). The CDR3 runs 12 residues. V trimming: 5 bases; J trimming: 6 bases; junction bases outside the gene matches: 2. The CDR3 is CASSVSGSEQYF. DNA for the CDR3: TGTGCCAGCAGCGTTAGCGGGAGCGAGCAGTACTTC.

The chain employs TRBV6-5 and TRBJ1-5; D call uncertain. V lost 1 base and J 6 bases, leaving 10 bases between the germline ends. CDR1 and CDR2 (germline): MNHEY, SVGAGI. The CDR3 is 14 residues long. The CDR3 nucleotides are TGTGCCAGCAGTTACTGGGAAGGTGGTCAGCCCCAGCATTTT. Protein sequence: CASSYWEGGQPQHF.

The J gene is TRBJ1-2, the V gene TRBV4-2, with TRBD1 as a possible D gene (6 bases). V lost 0 bases and J lost 2, with 10 bases in between. Germline V gene sequence: CDR1 LGHNA, CDR2 YNFKEQ. The CDR3 has 15 residues. Here the CDR3 reads CASSQDHRENYGYTF. The CDR3 bases are TGTGCCAGCAGCCAAGACCACAGGGAGAACTATGGCTACACCTTC.

In nucleotides, the CDR3 is TGTGCCAGCAGTCTTCAGGGGATAACCTACGAGCAGTACTTC. It yields the protein CASSLQGITYEQYF. The chain has TRBV6-1 and TRBJ2-7; perhaps TRBD1 as D (6 bases). The CDR3 contains 14 residues. The ends were cut back, 5 bases at V and 2 bases at J, with 13 bases in the middle. Germline loops: CDR1 MNHNS, CDR2 SASEGT.

The V gene is TRBV20-1, the J gene TRBJ2-1; tentative D call: TRBD1 (5 bases). CDR1 is DFQATT, CDR2 SNEGSKA, per germline (reference sequence). This CDR3 spans 14 amino acids. Trimming pared 0 bases from V and 8 bases from J, leaving 14 bases between. This CDR3 is CSARDPKGADEQFF. For the CDR3, the DNA is TGCAGTGCTAGAGATCCGAAAGGGGCGGATGAGCAGTTCTTC.

This clonotype has just one count. The gene calls are TRBV7-3 and TRBJ2-7, with 13 nucleotides matching TRBD2. J lost 6 bases, V lost 5 bases, and 4 bases had no gene match. Germline V lookup: CDR1 SGHTA, CDR2 FQGTGA. This CDR3 is built from 14 residues. The CDR3, as DNA: TGTGCCAGCAGCCCGGGACTAGCGGGAAGCGAGCAGTACTTC. This encodes CASSPGLAGSEQYF. The whole variable domain, filled in from reference TRBV7-3 and TRBJ2-7, reads GAGVSQTPSNKVTEKGKYVELRCDPISGHTALYWYRQSLGQGPEFLIYFQGTGAADDSGLPNDRFFAVRPEGSVSTLKIQRTERGDSAVYLCASSPGLAGSEQYFGPGTRLTVT.

The V and J genes are TRBV19 and TRBJ2-5; a possible D gene is TRBD1 (6 bases). Per germline, CDR1 LNHDA and CDR2 SQIVND (reference sequence). Trimming shortened V by 6 bases and J by 4 bases, and 15 bases separated the two germline ends. CDR3 length: 14 amino acids. This chain's CDR3 is CASSQNRVAETQYF. The DNA of the CDR3 is TGTGCCAGTAGCCAGAACAGGGTGGCAGAGACCCAGTACTTC.

This chain joins TRBV2 and TRBJ1-2; D gene unclear. The CDR3 covers 20 residues. V was shortened by 4 bases and J by 1 base, with 28 bases between the two germline ends. The germline V gene encodes CDR1 SNHLY and CDR2 FYNNEI. CDR3 residues: CASSVSGRQGSRISNYGYTF. The CDR3 DNA reads TGTGCCAGCAGTGTCAGCGGGCGTCAAGGCAGTCGGATAAGTAACTATGGCTACACCTTC.

V is TRBV28 and J is TRBJ1-6; D is undetermined. From germline, CDR1 is MDHEN and CDR2 SYDVKM. V lost 10 bases to trimming and J lost 6 bases, with 7 bases between them. The CDR3 consists of 11 residues. The CDR3: CATLSNSPLHF. The DNA for the CDR3 is TGTGCCACCCTGTCTAATTCACCCCTCCACTTT.

V and J are TRBV6-4 and TRBJ2-3, with a tentative D call TRBD2 (6 bases). The V end lost 5 bases, the J end lost 0 bases, and 9 bases lay between the germline ends. This CDR3 spans 14 amino acids. Germline values: CDR1 MRHNA, CDR2 SNTAGT. The DNA for the CDR3 is TGTGCCAGCAGTCGAGGACTAAGCACAGATACGCAGTATTTT. As protein: CASSRGLSTDTQYF.

J is TRBJ2-1 and V is TRBV5-1, with 8 bases aligning to TRBD2. Trimming at V came to 4 bases and at J to 0 bases, leaving 18 bases not matched to a gene. The CDR3 runs to 20 residues. The germline V gene has CDR1 SGHRS and CDR2 YFSETQ. The CDR3 sequence is CASSLGLSGSPSSSYNEQFF. CDR3 DNA sequence: TGCGCCAGCAGCCTAGGACTGAGCGGGAGCCCCTCTAGCTCCTACAATGAGCAGTTCTTC.

The chain employs TRBV19 and TRBJ1-6; 7 bases map to TRBD1. The CDR3 has 15 amino acids. Germline V gene lookup returns CDR1 LNHDA and CDR2 SQIVND (reference sequence). After removal of 1 base from V and 11 bases from J, the junction contained 8 bases not matched to a gene. The CDR3 nucleotides read TGTGCCAGTAGTATAGGAGACGGCAGGGGGACACCCCTCCACTTT. Translating it yields CASSIGDGRGTPLHF.

This sequence joins TRBV20-1 and TRBJ1-4; D might be TRBD1 (6 bases). The germline V gene has CDR1 DFQATT and CDR2 SNEGSKA (reference sequence). V was trimmed by 0 bases and J by 8 bases, leaving 13 bases between them. This CDR3 comprises 14 residues. The DNA for the CDR3 is TGCAGTGCTAGAGATCCAGGGGTAGGAGAAAAACTGTTTTTT. Translation: CSARDPGVGEKLFF.

The rearrangement uses TRBV19 and TRBJ1-6, with a tentative D call TRBD1 (5 bases). V lost 3 bases, J lost 7 bases, and 13 bases lay in between. The germline V gene encodes CDR1 LNHDA and CDR2 SQIVND (reference sequence). This CDR3 contains 15 residues. As DNA, the CDR3 is TGTGCCAGTAGTATCCGGGCAGGGAGGAATTCACCCCTCCACTTT. Translation gives CASSIRAGRNSPLHF.

The chain employs TRBV6-1 and TRBJ2-1; TRBD2 aligns across 12 bases. The CDR3 extends over 18 amino acids. Trimming cost V 3 bases and J 5 bases; bases outside gene matches: 11. CDR1 MNHNS and CDR2 SASEGT come from the germline V gene. This CDR3 reads CASSDPLAGGLGNNEQFF. DNA for the CDR3: TGTGCCAGCAGTGACCCACTAGCGGGAGGCCTGGGCAACAATGAGCAGTTCTTC.

J is TRBJ1-5 and V is TRBV15; no clear D gene. Trimming removed 0 bases from V and 2 bases from J, with 14 bases in between. Germline CDR1 LNHNV, CDR2 YYDKDF (reference sequence). The CDR3 is made up of 17 amino acids. CDR3 sequence reads: CATSRDSYGRGNQPQHF. For the CDR3, the DNA is TGTGCCACCAGCAGAGATTCGTACGGGAGAGGCAATCAGCCCCAGCATTTT.

This sequence joins TRBV20-1 and TRBJ2-7; TRBD1 agrees at 7 bases. The CDR3 totals 16 residues. Per the germline V gene, CDR1 is DFQATT and CDR2 is SNEGSKA (reference sequence). With V trimmed by 1 base and J by 5 bases, 14 bases remained unmatched. The CDR3 protein is CSARARDSLPLHEQYF. The DNA of the CDR3 is TGCAGTGCTAGAGCTCGGGACAGCCTACCTCTCCACGAGCAGTACTTC.

The genes are TRBV7-8 and TRBJ2-2; D is undetermined. The V end was cut by 3 bases, the J end by 6 bases, with 5 bases between. CDR3 size: 12 residues. Per the germline V gene, CDR1 is SGHVS and CDR2 is FQNEAQ. The CDR3 DNA follows: TGTGCCAGCAGCTTCCAGGCCGGGGAGCTGTTTTTT. Encoded protein: CASSFQAGELFF.